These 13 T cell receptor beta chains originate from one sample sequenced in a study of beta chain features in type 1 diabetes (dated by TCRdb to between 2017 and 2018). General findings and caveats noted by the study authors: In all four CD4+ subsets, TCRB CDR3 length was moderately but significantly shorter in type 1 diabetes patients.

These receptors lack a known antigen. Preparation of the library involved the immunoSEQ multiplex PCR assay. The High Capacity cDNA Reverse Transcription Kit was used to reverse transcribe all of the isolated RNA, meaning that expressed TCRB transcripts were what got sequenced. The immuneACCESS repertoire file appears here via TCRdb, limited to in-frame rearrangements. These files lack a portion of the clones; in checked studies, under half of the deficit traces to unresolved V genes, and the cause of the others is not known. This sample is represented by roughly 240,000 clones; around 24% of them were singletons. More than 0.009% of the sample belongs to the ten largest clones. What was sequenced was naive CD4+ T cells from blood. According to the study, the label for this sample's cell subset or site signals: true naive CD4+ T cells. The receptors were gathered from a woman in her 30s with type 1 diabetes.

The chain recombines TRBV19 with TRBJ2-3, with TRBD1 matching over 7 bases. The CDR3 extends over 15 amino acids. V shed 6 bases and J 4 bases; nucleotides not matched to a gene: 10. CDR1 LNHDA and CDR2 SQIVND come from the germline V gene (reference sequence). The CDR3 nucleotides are TGTGCCAGTAGCAATGACAGGGTGCCCTCAGATACGCAGTATTTT. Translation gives CASSNDRVPSDTQYF.

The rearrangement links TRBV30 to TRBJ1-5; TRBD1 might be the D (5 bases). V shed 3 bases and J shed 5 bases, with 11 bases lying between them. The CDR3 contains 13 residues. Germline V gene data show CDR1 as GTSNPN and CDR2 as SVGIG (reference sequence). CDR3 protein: CAWRSREDQPQHF. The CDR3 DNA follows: TGTGCCTGGAGGAGCAGGGAGGATCAGCCCCAGCATTTT.

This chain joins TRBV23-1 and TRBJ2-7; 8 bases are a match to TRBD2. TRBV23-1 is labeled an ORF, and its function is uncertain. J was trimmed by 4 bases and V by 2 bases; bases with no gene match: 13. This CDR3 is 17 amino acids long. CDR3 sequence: CASSQTLAGRARYEQYF. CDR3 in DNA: TGCGCCAGCAGTCAAACCTTAGCCGGGAGGGCCAGGTACGAGCAGTACTTC.

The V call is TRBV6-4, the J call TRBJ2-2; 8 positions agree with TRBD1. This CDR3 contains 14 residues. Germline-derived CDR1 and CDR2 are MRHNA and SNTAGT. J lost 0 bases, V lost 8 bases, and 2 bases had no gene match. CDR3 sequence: CASRQGTNTGELFF. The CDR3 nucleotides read TGTGCCAGCCGACAGGGGACGAACACCGGGGAGCTGTTTTTT.

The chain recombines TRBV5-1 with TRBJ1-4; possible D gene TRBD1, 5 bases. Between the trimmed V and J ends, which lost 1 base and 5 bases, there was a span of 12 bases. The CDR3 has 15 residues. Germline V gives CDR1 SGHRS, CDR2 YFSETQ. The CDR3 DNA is TGCGCCAGCAGCTTGTTGGGGGGACTCAATGAAAAACTGTTTTTT. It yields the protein CASSLLGGLNEKLFF.

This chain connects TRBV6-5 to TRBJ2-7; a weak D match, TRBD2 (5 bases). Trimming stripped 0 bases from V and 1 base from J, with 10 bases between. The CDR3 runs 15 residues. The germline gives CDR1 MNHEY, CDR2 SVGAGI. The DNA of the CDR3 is TGTGCCAGCAGTTACTCCGGGGTAGGATCCTACGAGCAGTACTTC. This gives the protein CASSYSGVGSYEQYF.

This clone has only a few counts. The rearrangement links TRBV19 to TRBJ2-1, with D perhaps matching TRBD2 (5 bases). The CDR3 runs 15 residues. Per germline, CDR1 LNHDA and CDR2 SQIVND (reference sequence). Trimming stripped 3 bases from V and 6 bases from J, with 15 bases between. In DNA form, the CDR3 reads TGTGCCAGTAGTATCGCGCGTGTGGGAGCCAATGAGCAGTTCTTC. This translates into CASSIARVGANEQFF. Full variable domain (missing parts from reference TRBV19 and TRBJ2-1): DGGITQSPKYLFRKEGQNVTLSCEQNLNHDAMYWYRQDPGQGLRLIYYSQIVNDFQKGDIAEGYSVSREKKESFPLTVTSAQKNPTAFYLCASSIARVGANEQFFGPGTRLTVL.

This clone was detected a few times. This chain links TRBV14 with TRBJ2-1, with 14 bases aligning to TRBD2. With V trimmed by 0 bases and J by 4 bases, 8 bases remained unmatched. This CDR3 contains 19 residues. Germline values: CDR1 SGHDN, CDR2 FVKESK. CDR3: CASSQEPPRTSGRYNEQFF. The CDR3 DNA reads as TGTGCCAGCAGCCAAGAACCCCCGCGGACTAGCGGGAGGTACAATGAGCAGTTCTTC.

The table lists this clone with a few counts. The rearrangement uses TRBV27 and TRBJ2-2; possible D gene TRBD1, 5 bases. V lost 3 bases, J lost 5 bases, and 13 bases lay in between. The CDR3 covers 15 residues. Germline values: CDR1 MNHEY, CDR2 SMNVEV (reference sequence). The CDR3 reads CASSFFRVETGELFF. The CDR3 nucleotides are TGTGCCAGCAGTTTTTTCAGGGTCGAGACCGGGGAGCTGTTTTTT.

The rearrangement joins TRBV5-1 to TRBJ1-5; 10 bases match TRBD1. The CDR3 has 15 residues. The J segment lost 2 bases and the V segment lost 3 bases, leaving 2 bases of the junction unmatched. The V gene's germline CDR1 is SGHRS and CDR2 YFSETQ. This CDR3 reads CASSWGTGGNQPQHF. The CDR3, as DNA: TGCGCCAGCAGCTGGGGGACAGGGGGCAATCAGCCCCAGCATTTT.

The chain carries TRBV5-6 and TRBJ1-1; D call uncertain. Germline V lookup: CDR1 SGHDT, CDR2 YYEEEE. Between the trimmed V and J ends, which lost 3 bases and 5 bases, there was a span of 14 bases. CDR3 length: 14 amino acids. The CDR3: CASSSPRVATEAFF. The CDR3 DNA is TGTGCCAGCAGCTCCCCTCGGGTCGCAACTGAAGCTTTCTTT.

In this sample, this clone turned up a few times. The CDR3 reads CAWSTQTGNTEAFF. CDR3 in DNA: TGTGCCTGGAGTACTCAGACAGGGAACACTGAAGCTTTCTTT. V usage is TRBV30 and J usage is TRBJ1-1, with a tentative D call TRBD1 (6 bases). This CDR3 is built from 14 residues. Per germline, CDR1 GTSNPN and CDR2 SVGIG (reference sequence). V was cut by 2 bases and J by 1 base, with 11 bases left in between.

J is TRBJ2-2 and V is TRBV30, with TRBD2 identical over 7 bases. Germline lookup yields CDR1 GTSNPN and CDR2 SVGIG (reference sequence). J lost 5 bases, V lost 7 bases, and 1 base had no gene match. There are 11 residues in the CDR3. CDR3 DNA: TGTGCCTCCGGGAGGACCGGGGAGCTGTTTTTT. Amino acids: CASGRTGELFF.